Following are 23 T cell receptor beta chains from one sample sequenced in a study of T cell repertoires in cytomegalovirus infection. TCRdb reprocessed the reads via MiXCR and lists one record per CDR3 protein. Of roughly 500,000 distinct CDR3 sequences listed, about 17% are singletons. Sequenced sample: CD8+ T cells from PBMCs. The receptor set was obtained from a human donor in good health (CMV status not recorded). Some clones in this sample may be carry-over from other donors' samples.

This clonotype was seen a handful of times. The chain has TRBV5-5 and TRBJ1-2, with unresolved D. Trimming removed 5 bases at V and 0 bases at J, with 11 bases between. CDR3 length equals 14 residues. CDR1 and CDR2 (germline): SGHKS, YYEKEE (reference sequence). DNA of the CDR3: TGTGCCAGCAGTCAAATAGGAGCTAACTATGGCTACACCTTC. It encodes CASSQIGANYGYTF.

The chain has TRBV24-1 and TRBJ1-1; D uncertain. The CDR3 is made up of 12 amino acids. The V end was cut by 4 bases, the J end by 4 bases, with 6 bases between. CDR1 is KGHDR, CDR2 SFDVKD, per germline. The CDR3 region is CATSERGTEAFF. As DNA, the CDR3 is TGTGCCACCAGTGAACGGGGCACTGAAGCTTTCTTT.

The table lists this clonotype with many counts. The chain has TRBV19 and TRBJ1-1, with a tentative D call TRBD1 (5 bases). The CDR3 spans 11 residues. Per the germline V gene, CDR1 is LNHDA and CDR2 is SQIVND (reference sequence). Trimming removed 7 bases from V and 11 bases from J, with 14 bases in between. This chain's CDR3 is CASTSGAGAFF. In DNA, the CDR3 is TGTGCCAGTACTTCCGGGGCTGGCGCTTTCTTT.

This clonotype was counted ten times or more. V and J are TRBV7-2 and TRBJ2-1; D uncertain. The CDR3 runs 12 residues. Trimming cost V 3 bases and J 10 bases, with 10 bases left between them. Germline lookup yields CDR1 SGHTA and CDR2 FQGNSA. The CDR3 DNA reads TGTGCCAGCAGCTTTCGTGGTCCGGAGCAGTTCTTC. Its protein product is CASSFRGPEQFF.

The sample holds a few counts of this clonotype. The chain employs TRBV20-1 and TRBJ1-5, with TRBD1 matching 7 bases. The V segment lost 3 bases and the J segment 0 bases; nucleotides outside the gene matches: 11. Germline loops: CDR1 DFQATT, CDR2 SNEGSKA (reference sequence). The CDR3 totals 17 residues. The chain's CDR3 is CSARGINRGGSNQPQHF. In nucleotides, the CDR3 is TGCAGTGCTAGGGGAATTAACAGGGGTGGTAGCAATCAGCCCCAGCATTTT.

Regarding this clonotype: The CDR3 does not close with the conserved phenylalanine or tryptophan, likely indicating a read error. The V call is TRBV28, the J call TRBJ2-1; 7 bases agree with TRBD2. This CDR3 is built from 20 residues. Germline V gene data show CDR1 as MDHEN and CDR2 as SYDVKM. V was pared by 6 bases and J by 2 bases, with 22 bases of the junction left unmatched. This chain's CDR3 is CASSPPEELSRRGTYNEQFL. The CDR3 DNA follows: TGTGCCAGCAGCCCCCCCGAGGAGTTGTCTCGGCGGGGGACCTACAATGAGCAGTTCTTA.

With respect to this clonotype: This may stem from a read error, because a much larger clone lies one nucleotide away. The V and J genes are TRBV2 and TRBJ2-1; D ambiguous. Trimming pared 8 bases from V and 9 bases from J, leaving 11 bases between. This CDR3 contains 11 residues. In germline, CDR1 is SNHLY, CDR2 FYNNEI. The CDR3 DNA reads TGTGCCAGCGGTAAAGCCCTTGAGCAGTTCTTC. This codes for CASGKALEQFF.

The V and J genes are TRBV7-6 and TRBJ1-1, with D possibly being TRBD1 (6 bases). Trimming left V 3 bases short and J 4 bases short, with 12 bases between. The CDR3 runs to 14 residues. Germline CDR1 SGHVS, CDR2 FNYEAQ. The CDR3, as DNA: TGTGCCAGCAGCTTTTCGGACAGAGGCACTGAAGCTTTCTTT. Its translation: CASSFSDRGTEAFF.

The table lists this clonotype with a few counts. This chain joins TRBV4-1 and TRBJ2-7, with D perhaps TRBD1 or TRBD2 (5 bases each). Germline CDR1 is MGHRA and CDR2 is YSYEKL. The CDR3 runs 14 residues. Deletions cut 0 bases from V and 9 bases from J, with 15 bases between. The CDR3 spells CASSQERGSDGQYF. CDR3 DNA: TGCGCCAGCAGCCAAGAGAGGGGCTCAGACGGGCAGTACTTC.

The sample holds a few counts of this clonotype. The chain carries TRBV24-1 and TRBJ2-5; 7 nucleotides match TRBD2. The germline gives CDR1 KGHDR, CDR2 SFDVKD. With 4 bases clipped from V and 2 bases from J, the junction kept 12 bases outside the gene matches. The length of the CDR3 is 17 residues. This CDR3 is CATSDPSREGPQETQYF. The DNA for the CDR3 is TGTGCCACCAGTGACCCCTCCAGGGAGGGCCCACAAGAGACCCAGTACTTC.

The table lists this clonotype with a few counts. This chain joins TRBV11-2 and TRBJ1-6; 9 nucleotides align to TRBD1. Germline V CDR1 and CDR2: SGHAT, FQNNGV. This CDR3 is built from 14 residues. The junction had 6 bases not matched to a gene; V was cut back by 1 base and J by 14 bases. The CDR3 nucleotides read TGTGCCAGCAGCTTAGGACAGGGGGGTAGAACCCTCCACTTT. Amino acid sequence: CASSLGQGGRTLHF.

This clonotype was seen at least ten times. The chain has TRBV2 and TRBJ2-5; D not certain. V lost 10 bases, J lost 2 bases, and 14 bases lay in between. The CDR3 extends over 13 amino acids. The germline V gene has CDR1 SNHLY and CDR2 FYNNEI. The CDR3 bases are TGTGCCACCATCCCATATGAGCAAGAGACCCAGTACTTC. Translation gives CATIPYEQETQYF.

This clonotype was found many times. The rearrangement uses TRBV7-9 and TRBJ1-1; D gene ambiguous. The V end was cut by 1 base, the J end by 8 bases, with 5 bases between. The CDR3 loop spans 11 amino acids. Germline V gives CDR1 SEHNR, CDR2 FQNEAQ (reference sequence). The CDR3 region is CASSLDREAFF. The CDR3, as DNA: TGTGCCAGCAGCTTAGACAGAGAAGCTTTCTTT. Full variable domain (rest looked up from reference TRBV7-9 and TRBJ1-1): DTGVSQNPRHKITKRGQNVTFRCDPISEHNRLYWYRQTLGQGPEFLTYFQNEAQLEKSRLLSDRFSAERPKGSFSTLEIQRTEQGDSAMYLCASSLDREAFFGQGTRLTVV.

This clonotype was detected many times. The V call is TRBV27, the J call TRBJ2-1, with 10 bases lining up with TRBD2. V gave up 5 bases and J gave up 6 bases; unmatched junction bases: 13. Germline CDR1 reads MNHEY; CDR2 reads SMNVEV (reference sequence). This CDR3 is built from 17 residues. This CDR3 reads CASSPLGTSEKGNEQFF. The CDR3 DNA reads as TGTGCCAGCAGTCCGTTAGGGACTAGCGAGAAGGGCAATGAGCAGTTCTTC.

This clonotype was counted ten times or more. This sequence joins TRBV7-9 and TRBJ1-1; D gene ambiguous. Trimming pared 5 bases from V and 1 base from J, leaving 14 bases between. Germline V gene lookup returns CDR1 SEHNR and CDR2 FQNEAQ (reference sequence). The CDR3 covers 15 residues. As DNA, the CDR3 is TGTGCCAGCAGCCCGCTTAATAGACCGAACACTGAAGCTTTCTTT. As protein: CASSPLNRPNTEAFF.

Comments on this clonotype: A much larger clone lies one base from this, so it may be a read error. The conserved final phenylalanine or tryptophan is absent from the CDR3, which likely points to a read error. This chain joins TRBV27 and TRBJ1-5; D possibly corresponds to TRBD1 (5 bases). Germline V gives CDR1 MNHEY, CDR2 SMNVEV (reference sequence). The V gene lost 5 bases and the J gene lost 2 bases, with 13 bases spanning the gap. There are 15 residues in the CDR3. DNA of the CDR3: TGTGCCAGCAGTAAGGTTATGGGGGGCAATCAGCCCCAGCATTAT. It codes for CASSKVMGGNQPQHY.

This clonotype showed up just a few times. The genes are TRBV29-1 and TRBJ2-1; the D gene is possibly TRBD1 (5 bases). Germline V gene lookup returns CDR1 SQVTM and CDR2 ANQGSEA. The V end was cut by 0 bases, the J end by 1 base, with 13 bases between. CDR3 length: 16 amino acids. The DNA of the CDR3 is TGCAGCGTTGAAGATCCTAAGGGGCTATCCTACAATGAGCAGTTCTTC. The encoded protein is CSVEDPKGLSYNEQFF.

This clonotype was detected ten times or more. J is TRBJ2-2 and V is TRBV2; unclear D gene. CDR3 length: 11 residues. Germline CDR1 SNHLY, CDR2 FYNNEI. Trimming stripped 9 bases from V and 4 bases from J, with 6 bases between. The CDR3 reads CARSGTGELFF. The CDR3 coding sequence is TGTGCCAGGTCAGGCACCGGGGAGCTGTTTTTT.

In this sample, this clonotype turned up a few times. The CDR3 sequence: CASSSRLRGSGAEAFF. The CDR3 DNA sequence: TGTGCCAGCAGTTCCAGGTTAAGGGGGTCGGGGGCTGAAGCTTTCTTT. This chain joins TRBV6-2 or TRBV6-3 and TRBJ1-1; D possibly corresponds to TRBD1 (6 bases). Germline CDR1 is MNHEY and CDR2 is SVGEGT. Trimming pared 4 bases from V and 6 bases from J, leaving 21 bases between. This CDR3 is built from 16 residues.

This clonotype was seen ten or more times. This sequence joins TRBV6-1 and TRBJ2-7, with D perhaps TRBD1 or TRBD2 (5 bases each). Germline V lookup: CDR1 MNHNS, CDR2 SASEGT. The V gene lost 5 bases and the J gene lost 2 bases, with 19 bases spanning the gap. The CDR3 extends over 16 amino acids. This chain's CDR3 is CASSLEKWDGTYEQYF. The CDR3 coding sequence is TGTGCCAGCAGTCTCGAGAAGTGGGACGGAACCTACGAGCAGTACTTC.

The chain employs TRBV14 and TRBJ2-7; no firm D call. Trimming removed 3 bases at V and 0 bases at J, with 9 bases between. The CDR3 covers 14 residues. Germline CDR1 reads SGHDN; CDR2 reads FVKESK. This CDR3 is CASSQAPSSYEQYF. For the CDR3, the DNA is TGTGCCAGCAGCCAGGCGCCCAGCTCCTACGAGCAGTACTTC.

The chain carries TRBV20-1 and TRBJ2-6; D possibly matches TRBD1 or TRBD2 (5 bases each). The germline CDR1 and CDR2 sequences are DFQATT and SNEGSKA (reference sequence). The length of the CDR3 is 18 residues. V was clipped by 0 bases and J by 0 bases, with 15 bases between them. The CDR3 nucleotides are TGCAGTGCTAGAGATGAAAGGGACCCAAGCTCTGGGGCCAACGTCCTGACTTTC. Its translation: CSARDERDPSSGANVLTF.

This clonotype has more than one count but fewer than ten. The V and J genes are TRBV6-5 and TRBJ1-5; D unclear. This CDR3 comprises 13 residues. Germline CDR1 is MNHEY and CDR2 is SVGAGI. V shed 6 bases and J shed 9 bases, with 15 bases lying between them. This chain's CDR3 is CASSSSWVAPQHF. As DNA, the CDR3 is TGTGCCAGCAGCTCGTCGTGGGTCGCGCCCCAGCATTTT.